The entry below gives a single T cell receptor (beta chain) sequence along with its context. Its antigen is still unknown. It has no much larger one-base neighbor in the sample; base qualities were not kept. The CDR3 measures 17 amino acids from cysteine to phenylalanine. The DNA shown is the 51-base CDR3, in frame from base 1. V is reduced by 0 bases and J by 0 bases, leaving a spacing of 10 bases between them. The germline V gene (reference sequence) yields SGHNT for CDR1 and YYREEE for CDR2. Library preparation employed the immunoSEQ multiplex PCR assay. TCRdb holds this immuneACCESS table with in-frame rearrangements only. Some clones are missing; in checked studies, unresolved V genes explain under half, and the rest has no known cause. The sample table holds approximately 80,000 clones, of which about 98% were seen once. The ten largest clones add up to approximately 0.15% of the sample. These data come from a study of technical replicates of blood from a few donors (dated 2017 in TCRdb).

This receptor was obtained from a human donor in good health. Sequencing was performed on T cells isolated from PBMCs. The chain joins TRBV5-4 to TRBJ2-6; the D gene remains uncertain. The nucleotide sequence reads as follows: TGTGCCAGCAGCTTGGGAAGCCGAACCTCTGGGGCCAACGTCCTGACTTTC. Its protein is CASSLGSRTSGANVLTF.